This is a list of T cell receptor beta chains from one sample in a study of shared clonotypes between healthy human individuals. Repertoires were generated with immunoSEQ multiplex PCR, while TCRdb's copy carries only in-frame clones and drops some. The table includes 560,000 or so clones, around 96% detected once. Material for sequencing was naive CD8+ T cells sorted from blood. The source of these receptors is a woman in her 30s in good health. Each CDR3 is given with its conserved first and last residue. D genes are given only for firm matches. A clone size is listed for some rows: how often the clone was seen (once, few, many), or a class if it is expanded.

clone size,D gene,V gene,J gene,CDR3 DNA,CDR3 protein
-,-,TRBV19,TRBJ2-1,TGTGCCAGTAGCACAGGGATCTCCTACAATGAGCAGTTCTTC,CASSTGISYNEQFF
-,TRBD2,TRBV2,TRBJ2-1,TGTGCCCGTAATATAGCGGGCCGGCAGTTCTTC,CARNIAGRQFF
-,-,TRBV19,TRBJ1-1,TGTGCCAGTAGTATCTTGAACACTGAAGCTTTCTTT,CASSILNTEAFF
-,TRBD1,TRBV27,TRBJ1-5,TGTGCCAGCAGTAGCGGGACAGGGGGTAAACAGCCCCAGCATTTT,CASSSGTGGKQPQHF
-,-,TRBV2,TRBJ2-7,TGTGCCAGCAGTGAGTCGGTTGGGTATCGCGGTTACGAGCAGTACTTC,CASSESVGYRGYEQYF
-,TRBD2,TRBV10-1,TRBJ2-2,TGCGCCAGCAGTGAGTCTGTGGGACTAGCGGGATTAAACACCGGGGAGCTGTTTTTT,CASSESVGLAGLNTGELFF
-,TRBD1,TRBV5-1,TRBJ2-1,TGCGCCAGCAGCTGGGGACAGGGGGCAAATGAGCAGTTCTTC,CASSWGQGANEQFF
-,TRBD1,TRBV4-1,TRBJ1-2,TGCGCCAGCAGCCACCGGACAGGGGGCGCGGACGGCTACACCTTC,CASSHRTGGADGYTF
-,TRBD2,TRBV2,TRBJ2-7,TGTGCCAGTCATCGGGGGGCCTACGAGCAGTACTTC,CASHRGAYEQYF
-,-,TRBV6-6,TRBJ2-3,TGTGCCAGCACCCAAGGTGGGGGGGCCGCAGATACGCAGTATTTT,CASTQGGGAADTQYF
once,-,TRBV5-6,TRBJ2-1,TGTGCCAGCAGTTTCACAGTGGATGAGCAGTTCTTC,CASSFTVDEQFF
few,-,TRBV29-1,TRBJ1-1,TGCAGCGTTGAGGACAGCCAGAACACTGAAGCTTTCTTT,CSVEDSQNTEAFF
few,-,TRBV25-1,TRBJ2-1,TGTGCCAGCAGTGTAGGATATGAGCAGTTCTTC,CASSVGYEQFF
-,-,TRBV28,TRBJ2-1,TGTGCCAGTAGCCTGGGGGGAATCAGCAATGAGCAGTTCTTC,CASSLGGISNEQFF
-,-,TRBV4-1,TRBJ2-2,TGCGCCAGCACAACAAGTGGGGAGCTGTTTTTT,CASTTSGELFF
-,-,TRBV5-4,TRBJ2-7,TGTGCCAGCAGCTTTGCGGGCTACGAGCAGTACTTC,CASSFAGYEQYF
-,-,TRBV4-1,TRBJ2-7,TGCGCCAGCAGCCAGAATCTGAGGGGATACTACGAGCAGTACTTC,CASSQNLRGYYEQYF
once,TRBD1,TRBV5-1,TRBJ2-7,TGCGCCAGCAGCTTGCGAGGGGGCCCTTGGGAGCAGTACTTC,CASSLRGGPWEQYF
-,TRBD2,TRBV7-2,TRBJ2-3,TGTGCCAGCAGCCTAGCGGGGGCTAGCACAGATACGCAGTATTTT,CASSLAGASTDTQYF
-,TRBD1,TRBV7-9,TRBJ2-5,TGTGCCAGCAGCCCCCCCGGGACAGGGGGAGAGACCCAGTACTTC,CASSPPGTGGETQYF
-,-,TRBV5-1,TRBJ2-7,TGCGCCAGCACAGGGCCCTTCTACGAGCAGTACTTC,CASTGPFYEQYF
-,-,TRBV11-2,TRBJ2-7,TGTGCCAGCAGCTTAGGGCGGGGACTCTACGAGCAGTACTTC,CASSLGRGLYEQYF
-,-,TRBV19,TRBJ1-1,TGTGCCAGTAACCAACGGGGGGGGCGACGGAACACTGAAGCTTTCTTT,CASNQRGGRRNTEAFF
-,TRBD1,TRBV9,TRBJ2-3,TGTGCCAGCAGCGTTTTCGGGACAGGCACAGATACGCAGTATTTT,CASSVFGTGTDTQYF
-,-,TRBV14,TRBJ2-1,TGTGCCAGCAGCCAAGATCGGAACACCTTCTCGTTTTACAATGAGCAGTTCTTC,CASSQDRNTFSFYNEQFF
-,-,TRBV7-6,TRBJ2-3,TGTGCCAGCAGCTTAGCTGAGAGCGTCGATACGCAGTATTTT,CASSLAESVDTQYF
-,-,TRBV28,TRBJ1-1,TGTGCCAGCAGTTTGGGGAACACTGAAGCTTTCTTT,CASSLGNTEAFF
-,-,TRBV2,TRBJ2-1,TGTGCCAGCGCCGGGGGGCAGTACCTCTTCTCCTACAATGAGCAGTTCTTC,CASAGGQYLFSYNEQFF
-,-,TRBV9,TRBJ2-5,TGTGCCAGCAGCCCGACCGGTGAGACCCAGTACTTC,CASSPTGETQYF
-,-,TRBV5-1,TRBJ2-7,TGCGCCAGCAGCTTGGGCAGGGCCGCCTACGAGCAGTACTTC,CASSLGRAAYEQYF
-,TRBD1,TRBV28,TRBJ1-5,TGTGCCAGCAGACCTCCGGGACAGGGAATCAATCAGCCCCAGCATTTT,CASRPPGQGINQPQHF
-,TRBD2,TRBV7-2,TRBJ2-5,TGTGCCAGCAGCTTAATATTAGCGGGAGAGGGGGAGACCCAGTACTTC,CASSLILAGEGETQYF
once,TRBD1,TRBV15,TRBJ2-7,TGTGCCACCAGCAGCGGACAGGGGGGGATTTACGAGCAGTACTTC,CATSSGQGGIYEQYF
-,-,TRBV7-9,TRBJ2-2,TGTGCCAGCCGCGCCGACAGCGGTCGGACCGGGGAGCTGTTTTTT,CASRADSGRTGELFF
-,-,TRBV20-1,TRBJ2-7,TGCAGTGTCTTGGACAGCTACGAGCAGTACTTC,CSVLDSYEQYF
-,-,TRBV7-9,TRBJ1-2,TGTGCCAGCAGCGCCCAAGGGGTCAATGCTTATGGCTACACCTTC,CASSAQGVNAYGYTF
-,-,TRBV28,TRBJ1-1,TGTGCCAGCGGGATCACAAAGAACACTGAAGCTTTCTTT,CASGITKNTEAFF